The 18 T cell receptor beta chains listed next were all sequenced from one sample in a study of blood T cell repertoires in COVID-19. Here immunoSEQ multiplex PCR was the method, and the copy in TCRdb shows in-frame clones only, minus some. In the table there are 250,000 to 300,000 clones, about 89% of which are singletons. Sequencing was done on a sample of peripheral blood. The receptors derive from a woman between 40 and 55 years old who had recovered from COVID-19.

This sequence joins TRBV3-1 (or the pseudogene TRBV3-2) and TRBJ1-6; D ambiguous. The V end was cut by 2 bases, the J end by 7 bases, with 6 bases between. CDR1 and CDR2 from the germline V gene are LGHDT and YNNKEL (reference sequence). CDR3 length: 13 amino acids. The CDR3 bases are TGTGCCAGCAGCCAACAGATAAATTCACCCCTCCACTTT. This translates into CASSQQINSPLHF.

The chain carries TRBV11-2 and TRBJ1-2, with a tentative D call TRBD1 (5 bases). The CDR3 loop spans 14 amino acids. The ends were cut back, 5 bases at V and 4 bases at J, with 14 bases in the middle. Germline V gives CDR1 SGHAT, CDR2 FQNNGV. The CDR3: CASSPRDSSYGYTF. In nucleotides, the CDR3 is TGTGCCAGCAGCCCCCGGGACTCGAGCTATGGCTACACCTTC.

The chain joins TRBV5-1 to TRBJ1-4; no reliable D call. V gave up 5 bases and J gave up 8 bases, with 7 bases separating them. This CDR3 contains 11 residues. Germline lookup yields CDR1 SGHRS and CDR2 YFSETQ. The CDR3 nucleotides are TGCGCCAGCAGGTCCGGGGAAAAACTGTTTTTT. Amino acids: CASRSGEKLFF.

This chain uses TRBV20-1 with TRBJ1-5; D ambiguous. V lost 4 bases, J lost 4 bases, and 17 bases lay in between. The CDR3 is 15 amino acids. Germline V gene sequence: CDR1 DFQATT, CDR2 SNEGSKA (reference sequence). The CDR3 DNA follows: TGCAGTGCTAATGAACATGCGGGGTCAAATCAGCCCCAGCATTTT. Its protein is CSANEHAGSNQPQHF.

This clone has only one observation. The chain combines TRBV6-5 with TRBJ1-1; possible D gene TRBD1, 5 bases. The CDR3 extends over 15 amino acids. Germline CDR1 and CDR2: MNHEY and SVGAGI. Trimming left V 6 bases short and J 1 base short, with 15 bases between. The chain's CDR3 is CASSPGHWGNTEAFF. CDR3 in DNA: TGTGCCAGCAGCCCAGGACACTGGGGGAACACTGAAGCTTTCTTT.

The V call is TRBV11-2, the J call TRBJ2-7; D unresolved. V lost 3 bases to trimming and J lost 7 bases, with 10 bases between them. Germline-derived CDR1 and CDR2 are SGHAT and FQNNGV. CDR3 length: 12 amino acids. The CDR3 coding sequence is TGTGCCAGCAGCTTGTCCCGTCGGGAGCAGTACTTC. This encodes CASSLSRREQYF.

J is TRBJ1-5 and V is TRBV9; TRBD1 is a possible D gene (5 bases). Between the trimmed V and J ends, which lost 0 bases and 3 bases, there was a span of 7 bases. Per germline, CDR1 SGDLS and CDR2 YYNGEE. The CDR3 consists of 14 residues. The CDR3 here is CASSVGQNNQPQHF. The CDR3 bases are TGTGCCAGCAGCGTAGGACAGAACAATCAGCCCCAGCATTTT.

The chain joins TRBV2 to TRBJ1-5; D remains unclear. V was shortened by 1 base and J by 6 bases, with 13 bases between the two germline ends. Per the germline V gene, CDR1 is SNHLY and CDR2 is FYNNEI. The CDR3 spans 15 residues. DNA for the CDR3: TGTGCCAGCAGTGAAGGTCCCGGGGAAGGTCAGCCCCAGCATTTT. This codes for CASSEGPGEGQPQHF.

The J gene is TRBJ2-1, the V gene TRBV7-8; 7 bases line up with TRBD2. CDR3 length equals 13 residues. J was trimmed by 8 bases and V by 1 base; bases with no gene match: 2. The germline gives CDR1 SGHVS, CDR2 FQNEAQ. CDR3 in DNA: TGTGCCAGCAGCTTAGGGGGGGGGTATGAGCAGTTCTTC. Translating it yields CASSLGGGYEQFF.

This clone has a count of ten or more. The J gene is TRBJ2-1, the V gene TRBV5-6; no reliable D call. The V end lost 6 bases, the J end lost 1 base, and 8 bases lay between the germline ends. Germline V gene sequence: CDR1 SGHDT, CDR2 YYEEEE. This CDR3 contains 13 residues. The chain's CDR3 is CASTFQSYNEQFF. The DNA for the CDR3 is TGTGCCAGCACCTTCCAGTCCTACAATGAGCAGTTCTTC.

The chain uses TRBV4-1 and TRBJ2-1; the match to TRBD2 covers 13 bases. CDR3 length equals 16 residues. CDR1 is MGHRA, CDR2 YSYEKL, per germline. V trimming: 4 bases; J trimming: 6 bases; junction bases outside the gene matches: 6. The CDR3 spells CASSRGLAGVSNEQFF. The CDR3, as DNA: TGCGCCAGCAGCCGAGGACTAGCGGGGGTGAGCAATGAGCAGTTCTTC.

V gene TRBV2 combines with J gene TRBJ1-1; D perhaps matches TRBD1 (5 bases). CDR3 size: 11 residues. Germline-derived CDR1 and CDR2 are SNHLY and FYNNEI. The V end was cut by 8 bases, the J end by 11 bases, with 15 bases between. The CDR3 coding sequence is TGTGCCAGCGGTGGGGAGGGGTGGGCTTTCTTT. Protein sequence: CASGGEGWAFF.

Only one count was recorded for this clone. This chain joins TRBV27 and TRBJ2-7; D not certain. Germline assignment: CDR1 MNHEY and CDR2 SMNVEV (reference sequence). V lost 3 bases, J lost 9 bases, and 15 bases lay in between. The CDR3 runs 13 residues. CDR3 sequence reads: CASSFSPPRVQYF. In DNA form, the CDR3 reads TGTGCCAGCAGTTTTTCTCCCCCACGGGTGCAGTACTTC.

The chain carries TRBV5-4 and TRBJ2-3; the D gene is possibly TRBD1 (5 bases). This CDR3 has 15 amino acids. Germline CDR1 SGHNT, CDR2 YYREEE (reference sequence). V was pared by 6 bases and J by 2 bases, with 16 bases between. The CDR3 nucleotides are TGTGCCAGCACCCTAGGGGCAGAGTACACAGATACGCAGTATTTT. Translating gives CASTLGAEYTDTQYF. The full variable domain, in which reference TRBV5-4 and TRBJ2-3 provide the parts outside the CDR3, is ETGVTQSPTHLIKTRGQQVTLRCSSQSGHNTVSWYQQALGQGPQFIFQYYREEENGRGNFPPRFSGLQFPNYSSELNVNALELDDSALYLCASTLGAEYTDTQYFGPGTRLTVL.

This clone occurred a few times. The V gene is TRBV7-3, the J gene TRBJ1-1, with a weak D call TRBD1 (6 bases). The germline V gene encodes CDR1 SGHTA and CDR2 FQGTGA. Trimming removed 4 bases at V and 1 base at J, with 13 bases between. The CDR3 extends over 15 amino acids. CDR3 DNA sequence: TGTGCCAGCAGCTCCTCCTCGACAGGGAACACTGAAGCTTTCTTT. This codes for CASSSSSTGNTEAFF. The full variable domain, rest sourced from reference TRBV7-3 and TRBJ1-1, is GAGVSQTPSNKVTEKGKYVELRCDPISGHTALYWYRQSLGQGPEFLIYFQGTGAADDSGLPNDRFFAVRPEGSVSTLKIQRTERGDSAVYLCASSSSSTGNTEAFFGQGTRLTVV.

The chain joins TRBV6-6 to TRBJ1-2; 8 bases line up with TRBD1. CDR3 size: 14 residues. V dropped 0 bases and J dropped 6; count of bases not matched to a gene: 3. Germline CDR1 reads MNHNY; CDR2 reads SVGAGI (reference sequence). Here the CDR3 reads CASSYSRQGNGYTF. DNA of the CDR3: TGTGCCAGCAGTTACTCCCGACAGGGGAATGGCTACACCTTC.

This clone showed up just once. CDR3 protein: CAIAPRDRDLQYF. The CDR3 bases are TGTGCCATCGCACCCCGGGACAGGGATCTCCAGTACTTC. The chain is built from TRBV10-3 and TRBJ2-7, with 9 positions matching TRBD1. The CDR3 runs to 13 residues. V shed 8 bases, J shed 10 bases, and the junction held 12 bases outside the gene matches. From germline, CDR1 is ENHRY and CDR2 SYGVKD.

V and J are TRBV4-3 and TRBJ2-7; D may be TRBD1 (6 bases). CDR1 and CDR2 (germline): LGHNA, YSLEER. With 4 bases removed from V and 3 bases from J, the gap between germline ends came to 16 bases. This CDR3 contains 15 residues. The CDR3 coding sequence is TGCGCCAGCAGCCGAGACACGACAGGCGGCTACGAGCAGTACTTC. Residues: CASSRDTTGGYEQYF.